A selection of T cell receptor beta chains follows, all from one sample in a study of a mutant IDH1 vaccine in newly diagnosed glioma. Sequenced by immunoSEQ multiplex PCR; TCRdb stores in-frame clones only, minus some. The sample yields 50,000 to 70,000 clones, about 81% seen once. These receptors have no known antigen. The sample was PBMCs, taken from a glioma patient whose treatment included an IDH1 peptide vaccine. The receptors here all came from a woman aged 40 to 49 with glioma. Some clones in this sample may be carry-over from other donors' samples. The CDR3 runs from the conserved cysteine through the conserved F or W. The D gene is left open where the match is weak. Not every row has a clone size; where given, it reads once, few, many or a size class.

d_gene | j_gene | abundance | v_gene | CDR3aa | CDR3nt
. | TRBJ1-1 | . | TRBV4-3 | CASSQGQGRNTEAFF | TGCGCCAGCAGCCAAGGTCAGGGGAGGAACACTGAAGCTTTCTTT
. | TRBJ1-1 | . | TRBV7-9 | CASSLLGRGTEAFF | TGTGCCAGCAGCTTATTGGGACGGGGCACTGAAGCTTTCTTT
TRBD1 | TRBJ1-1 | . | TRBV18 | CASSPWGRGSMNTEAFF | TGTGCCAGCTCACCATGGGGCAGGGGGAGCATGAACACTGAAGCTTTCTTT
TRBD1 | TRBJ1-1 | . | TRBV7-2 | CASSQGAGTEAFF | TGTGCCAGCAGCCAGGGGGCGGGCACTGAAGCTTTCTTT
TRBD1 | TRBJ1-2 | . | TRBV29-1 | CSVLGTELYGYTF | TGCAGCGTTCTGGGGACAGAGCTCTATGGCTACACCTTC
. | TRBJ2-7 | . | TRBV5-6 | CASNFQGAVSYEQYF | TGTGCCAGCAATTTTCAAGGGGCGGTTTCCTACGAGCAGTACTTC
TRBD2 | TRBJ2-7 | . | TRBV4-1 | CASSSRLAGDLYEQYF | TGCGCCAGCAGTTCCCGACTAGCGGGGGACCTCTACGAGCAGTACTTC
. | TRBJ1-6 | . | TRBV7-8 | CASSSRGYTYNSPLHF | TGTGCCAGCAGCTCTCGGGGATACACCTATAATTCACCCCTCCACTTT
TRBD1 | TRBJ1-1 | . | TRBV6-5 | CASSYTDRRNTEAFF | TGTGCCAGCAGTTATACGGACAGGAGGAACACTGAAGCTTTCTTT
. | TRBJ2-7 | once | TRBV27 | CASSLLGQETYEQYF | TGTGCCAGCAGTTTATTAGGCCAGGAAACCTACGAGCAGTACTTC
. | TRBJ1-4 | few | TRBV18 | CASSPSREKLFF | TGTGCCAGCTCACCATCGAGGGAAAAACTGTTTTTT
. | TRBJ1-5 | medium-sized | TRBV18 | CASSPGRAGYSNQPQHF | TGTGCCAGCTCACCGGGTCGCGCGGGGTATAGCAATCAGCCCCAGCATTTT
. | TRBJ2-7 | . | TRBV7-2 | CASSSGHTYEQYF | TGTGCCAGCAGCTCGGGACACACCTACGAGCAGTACTTC
TRBD2 | TRBJ2-3 | . | TRBV12-5 | CASGLAGGGTQYF | TGTGCTAGTGGCCTAGCGGGGGGGGGTACGCAGTATTTT
. | TRBJ2-2 | once | TRBV14 | CASSQGTTNTGELFF | TGTGCCAGCAGCCAAGGGACAACGAACACCGGGGAGCTGTTTTTT
. | TRBJ2-7 | few | TRBV25-1 | CASSDAYKPSYEQYF | TGTGCCAGCAGTGATGCTTACAAGCCCTCCTACGAGCAGTACTTC
TRBD2 | TRBJ2-1 | . | TRBV5-6 | CASSPGLAEGRSYNEQFF | TGTGCCAGCAGCCCCGGACTAGCGGAGGGGCGCTCCTACAATGAGCAGTTCTTC
. | TRBJ1-5 | . | TRBV30 | CAWSQMLEQPQHF | TGTGCCTGGAGTCAGATGTTGGAACAGCCCCAGCATTTT
. | TRBJ2-2 | . | TRBV7-6 | CASSRNTQAGELFF | TGTGCCAGCAGCCGAAACACGCAGGCGGGGGAGCTGTTTTTT
. | TRBJ1-1 | few | TRBV18 | CASSPQGGGTEAFF | TGTGCCAGCTCACCACAGGGGGGAGGAACTGAAGCTTTCTTT
. | TRBJ2-5 | few | TRBV30 | CAWMRGGETQYF | TGTGCCTGGATGCGGGGTGGCGAGACCCAGTACTTC
. | TRBJ1-2 | . | TRBV27 | CASSLSTDYGYTF | TGTGCCAGCAGTTTATCGACAGACTATGGCTACACCTTC
. | TRBJ2-1 | . | TRBV29-1 | CSVEELLGPFF | TGCAGCGTTGAAGAGCTGCTGGGGCCGTTCTTC
. | TRBJ1-2 | . | TRBV18 | CASSPRESDGYTF | TGTGCCAGCTCACCGAGGGAATCGGATGGCTACACCTTC
TRBD2 | TRBJ2-1 | . | TRBV10-1 | CASSELGGGAKDEQFF | TGCGCCAGCAGTGAGTTAGGCGGGGGGGCTAAGGATGAGCAGTTCTTC
TRBD1 | TRBJ2-7 | . | TRBV2 | CASSEVAWPGGLHEQYF | TGTGCCAGCAGTGAAGTAGCGTGGCCAGGGGGCCTCCACGAGCAGTACTTC
. | TRBJ1-2 | . | TRBV19 | CAIKRSQGRGYTF | TGTGCCATCAAACGGAGTCAGGGGAGAGGCTACACCTTC
TRBD1 | TRBJ1-5 | . | TRBV19 | CATRTGNRQPQHF | TGTGCCACCCGGACAGGGAATCGTCAGCCCCAGCATTTT
. | TRBJ1-2 | . | TRBV2 | CASRDISNYGYTF | TGTGCCAGCCGGGACATTAGTAACTATGGCTACACCTTC
TRBD1 | TRBJ1-5 | . | TRBV6-1 | CASSERQGGQPQHF | TGTGCCAGCAGTGAACGACAGGGGGGCCAGCCCCAGCATTTT
TRBD1 | TRBJ2-3 | . | TRBV10-3 | CAIRDRVVGSDTQYF | TGTGCCATCAGAGACAGGGTGGTAGGTTCAGATACGCAGTATTTT
. | TRBJ1-3 | once | TRBV6-6 | CASSHNLNTIYF | TGTGCCAGCAGTCATAATCTAAACACCATATATTTT
. | TRBJ1-2 | . | TRBV4-1 | CASSQEGAIYGYTF | TGCGCCAGCAGCCAAGAGGGGGCAATCTATGGCTACACCTTC
. | TRBJ1-2 | . | TRBV25-1 | CASSVGGVNYGYTF | TGTGCCAGCAGTGTGGGTGGAGTAAACTATGGCTACACCTTC
. | TRBJ1-1 | . | TRBV23-1 | CAPPGPNTEAFF | TGCGCCCCCCCAGGACCGAACACTGAAGCTTTCTTT
. | TRBJ1-2 | . | TRBV6-5 | CASRDGRGAYGYTF | TGTGCCAGCAGAGACGGACGGGGCGCCTATGGCTACACCTTC
. | TRBJ2-1 | . | TRBV5-6 | CASSLGPDLFNEQFF | TGTGCCAGCAGCTTGGGTCCGGACCTCTTCAATGAGCAGTTCTTC
. | TRBJ1-2 | . | TRBV10-3 | CAIRGSGYTF | TGTGCCATCAGAGGCAGTGGCTACACCTTC
. | TRBJ1-1 | . | TRBV2 | CASSGQLAFF | TGTGCCAGCAGTGGACAGTTAGCTTTCTTT
TRBD2 | TRBJ2-1 | . | TRBV7-2 | CASSPRTSGNNEQFF | TGTGCCAGCAGCCCAAGGACTAGCGGAAACAATGAGCAGTTCTTC
. | TRBJ1-3 | once | TRBV18 | CASSTTGSGNTIYF | TGTGCCAGCTCAACCACAGGGTCTGGAAACACCATATATTTT
. | TRBJ2-6 | . | TRBV19 | CASSIRARAGANVLTF | TGTGCCAGTAGTATTAGAGCGAGGGCTGGGGCCAACGTCCTGACTTTC
. | TRBJ1-3 | few | TRBV6-1 | CASRASSGNTIYF | TGTGCCAGCAGAGCGAGCTCTGGAAACACCATATATTTT